This T cell receptor (beta chain) came from a study of HIV-infected patients and healthy controls. Trimming removed 6 bases from V and 5 bases from J; junction bases left unmatched: 4. The CDR3 spans 14 residues. Germline-derived CDR1 and CDR2 are ENHRY and SYGVKD. MiXCR, applied by TCRdb to the 5' RACE reads, yields one record per CDR3 protein. This table has 70,000 or so distinct CDR3 sequences, roughly a sixth appearing once. Sequences were obtained from CD4+ T cells from blood. The chain combines TRBV10-3 with TRBJ2-7, with 13 bases identical to TRBD2. This receptor was taken from a human donor in good health. The CDR3 spells CAIRAGTSGNEQYF. The DNA for the CDR3 is TGTGCCATCAGAGCCGGGACTAGCGGGAACGAGCAGTACTTC.